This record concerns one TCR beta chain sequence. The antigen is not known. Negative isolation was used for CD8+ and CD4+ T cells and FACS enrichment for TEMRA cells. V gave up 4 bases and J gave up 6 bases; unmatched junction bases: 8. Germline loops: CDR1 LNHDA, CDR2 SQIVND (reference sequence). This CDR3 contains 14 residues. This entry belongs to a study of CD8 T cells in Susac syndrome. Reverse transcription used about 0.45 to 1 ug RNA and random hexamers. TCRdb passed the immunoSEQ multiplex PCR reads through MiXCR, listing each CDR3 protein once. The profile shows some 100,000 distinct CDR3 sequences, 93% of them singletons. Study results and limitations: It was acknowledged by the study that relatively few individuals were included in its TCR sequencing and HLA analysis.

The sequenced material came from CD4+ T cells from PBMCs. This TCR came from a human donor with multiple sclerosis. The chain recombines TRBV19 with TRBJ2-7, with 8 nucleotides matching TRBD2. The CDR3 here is CASSNPRGGTEQYF. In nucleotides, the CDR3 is TGTGCCAGTAGTAACCCCCGGGGGGGGACCGAGCAGTACTTC.